This TCR beta chain emerged from a study of blood T cells in healthy people across ages. Germline V lookup: CDR1 MDHEN, CDR2 SYDVKM. The V gene end was trimmed by 2 bases and the J gene end by 4 bases; junction bases not matched to a gene: 6. CDR3 size: 16 residues. This clonotype was observed a few times. A second PCR of roughly 7 to 11 cycles used a sample-barcoded 5' primer and a J-beta primer mix. Via MiXCR, TCRdb re-called the 5' RACE reads, giving one row per CDR3 protein. The repertoire has fewer than 2 million distinct CDR3 sequences, about two fifths of them found once; the top ten carry under 25%.

The rearrangement links TRBV28 to TRBJ2-1; TRBD1 matches 9 bases. This TCR was recovered from a human donor in good health. Sequencing used blood. The CDR3 sequence: CASSLTTGGAYNEQFF. In DNA, the CDR3 is TGTGCCAGCAGTTTAACCACAGGGGGCGCGTACAATGAGCAGTTCTTC. The variable domain in full, with the rest retrieved from reference TRBV28 and TRBJ2-1, is DVKVTQSSRYLVKRTGEKVFLECVQDMDHENMFWYRQDPGLGLRLIYFSYDVKMKEKGDIPEGYSVSREKKERFSLILESASTNQTSMYLCASSLTTGGAYNEQFFGPGTRLTVL.